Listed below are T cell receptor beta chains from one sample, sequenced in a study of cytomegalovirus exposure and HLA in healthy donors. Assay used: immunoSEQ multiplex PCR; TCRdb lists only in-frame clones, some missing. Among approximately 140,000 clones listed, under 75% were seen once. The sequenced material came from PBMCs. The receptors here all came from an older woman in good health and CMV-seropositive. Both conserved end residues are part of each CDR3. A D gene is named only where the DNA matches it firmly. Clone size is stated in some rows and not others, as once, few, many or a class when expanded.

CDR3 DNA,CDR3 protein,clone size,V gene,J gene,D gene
TGTGCCAGCAGTTTAACCCAGGGGTACCCAGATACGCAGTATTTT,CASSLTQGYPDTQYF,few,TRBV28,TRBJ2-3,.
TGTGCCAGCAGTCTGGGGACAGGGGGAAATCAGCCCCAGCATTTT,CASSLGTGGNQPQHF,few,TRBV6-5,TRBJ1-5,TRBD1
TGCGCCAGCAGCTCAGCGTCCAGAGCCTCAGATACGCAGTATTTT,CASSSASRASDTQYF,.,TRBV5-1,TRBJ2-3,.
TGTGCCAGCAGGCCTCGTGGCGGGGTCACCGGGGAGCTGTTTTTT,CASRPRGGVTGELFF,.,TRBV7-2,TRBJ2-2,.
TGTGCCAGCAGCTTGCATTACGAGCAGTACTTC,CASSLHYEQYF,few,TRBV5-4,TRBJ2-7,.
TGTGCCAGCAGCTCTGACAGGTCCGGCCCCTACAATGAGCAGTTCTTC,CASSSDRSGPYNEQFF,.,TRBV9,TRBJ2-1,.
TGTGCCAGCTCCCCCGGACTAGCCGACGAGCAGTACTTC,CASSPGLADEQYF,few,TRBV18,TRBJ2-7,TRBD2
TGCGCCAGCTTGCAGCAAGCGGGAAGTACAGATACGCAGTATTTT,CASLQQAGSTDTQYF,.,TRBV5-1,TRBJ2-3,TRBD2
TGTGCTAGCAGCCCGGACACCGGGGAGCTGTTTTTT,CASSPDTGELFF,.,TRBV7-7,TRBJ2-2,.
TGCGCCAGCAGCCAGATTACCGGGACAGGGCCCAACGAGCAGTACTTC,CASSQITGTGPNEQYF,.,TRBV4-1,TRBJ2-7,TRBD1
TGTGCCAGCAGCCGAGTGACAGGGGCAGAGACCCAGTACTTC,CASSRVTGAETQYF,.,TRBV4-2,TRBJ2-5,TRBD1
TGTGCCAGCAGCCAGGGGTTCACAGATACGCAGTATTTT,CASSQGFTDTQYF,few,TRBV2,TRBJ2-3,.
TGTGCCAGCAGCCTCTCTGGAAACACCATATATTTT,CASSLSGNTIYF,.,TRBV7-2,TRBJ1-3,.
TGTGCCAGCAGCGGAGATTTCAATGAGCAGTTCTTC,CASSGDFNEQFF,few,TRBV9,TRBJ2-1,.
TGCGCCAGCAGCCACGGGCCTCTTCTAGCGTTTCCCTACGAGCAGTACTTC,CASSHGPLLAFPYEQYF,.,TRBV4-1,TRBJ2-7,.
TGTGCCAGCAGCTCCCCCCGGGAGAGCACAGATACGCAGTATTTT,CASSSPRESTDTQYF,.,TRBV5-4,TRBJ2-3,.
TGTGCCAGCAGCCGACAGGGGGACCTACAGTACTTC,CASSRQGDLQYF,.,TRBV7-9,TRBJ2-7,TRBD1
TGTGCCACCAGCAGTACCAGGGGGTACAGCGAGCAGTACTTC,CATSSTRGYSEQYF,.,TRBV15,TRBJ2-7,TRBD1
TGCGCCAGCAGCCAACAGGGGGATCAGCCCCAGCATTTT,CASSQQGDQPQHF,few,TRBV5-1,TRBJ1-5,TRBD1
TGTGCCTGGAGTCCCCGAGTTTACCGTTTCCGGAACACCATATATTTT,CAWSPRVYRFRNTIYF,.,TRBV30,TRBJ1-3,.
TGTGCCAGTACTAGGAGCTCCTACGAGCAGTACTTC,CASTRSSYEQYF,.,TRBV2,TRBJ2-7,.
TGCGCCAGTACAGATCCAGGTGTCCTCAGGAGGAACGAGCAGTACTTC,CASTDPGVLRRNEQYF,.,TRBV5-1,TRBJ2-7,.
TGTGCCAGCAGCCCGCGGACAGGGGGCGTAAATGGTCCTGAAGCTTTCTTT,CASSPRTGGVNGPEAFF,.,TRBV27,TRBJ1-1,TRBD1
TGTGCCAGCAGCCCTGACAGGGGCCACGAGCAGTACTTC,CASSPDRGHEQYF,.,TRBV7-7,TRBJ2-7,TRBD1
TGTGCCAGCAGCCGAGATTGGACTCCCAGAGTCGAGCAGTTCTTC,CASSRDWTPRVEQFF,once,TRBV7-6,TRBJ2-1,.
TGCGCCAGCAGCTCCGGACTAGCGGGAGGGGATACGCAGTATTTT,CASSSGLAGGDTQYF,.,TRBV5-1,TRBJ2-3,TRBD2
TGTGCCAGCAGTTTATTATCCACGGGGGAGCAGTACTTC,CASSLLSTGEQYF,few,TRBV28,TRBJ2-7,.
TGCAGCGCCTCCCCGATGAGCGGGAGAAGCAACGAGCAGTACTTC,CSASPMSGRSNEQYF,few,TRBV29-1,TRBJ2-7,TRBD2
TGCAGCGTTGCCCGCGGCGGGGTTGGAGAGCAGTACTTC,CSVARGGVGEQYF,.,TRBV29-1,TRBJ2-7,.
TGTGCCAGCAGCGTAGGGGGAACTAGCGGAAACAATGAGCAGTTCTTC,CASSVGGTSGNNEQFF,.,TRBV9,TRBJ2-1,TRBD2
TGTGCCAGCAGGTTCGTCCGGGACAGCAATGAGCAGTTCTTC,CASRFVRDSNEQFF,.,TRBV7-8,TRBJ2-1,TRBD1
TGTGCCACCGGACAGGGGGAATATCAGCCCCAGCATTTT,CATGQGEYQPQHF,.,TRBV6-5,TRBJ1-5,TRBD1
TGTGCCAGCAGCCGAGACAGGGGGCTATGGGAGACCCAGTACTTC,CASSRDRGLWETQYF,.,TRBV7-9,TRBJ2-5,TRBD1
TGTGCCATCAGTGAGTCGAGCGGCGGGGCCCTTCAAGAGACCCAGTACTTC,CAISESSGGALQETQYF,once,TRBV10-3,TRBJ2-5,.
TGTGCCAGCAGCCAAGGGACACCCAACACCGGGGAGCTGTTTTTT,CASSQGTPNTGELFF,once,TRBV5-4,TRBJ2-2,.
TGTGCCAGCAGCGGAAGGACTAGCGGGAGGGCATGGACCGGGGAGCTGTTTTTT,CASSGRTSGRAWTGELFF,few,TRBV14,TRBJ2-2,TRBD2
TGTGCCAGCAGTGAAGCCCAGGGTCCTGGAAACACCATATATTTT,CASSEAQGPGNTIYF,few,TRBV6-1,TRBJ1-3,.
TGTGCCATCAGTTACCTGCCGGGGGTGAACACTGAAGCTTTCTTT,CAISYLPGVNTEAFF,.,TRBV10-3,TRBJ1-1,.
TGTGCCAGCAGTTTGGCCGGGGAGACCGGGGAGCTGTTTTTT,CASSLAGETGELFF,few,TRBV6-5,TRBJ2-2,.
TGTGCCAGCAGCTGGGACAGAGTGAACACTGAAGCTTTCTTT,CASSWDRVNTEAFF,.,TRBV11-1,TRBJ1-1,TRBD1